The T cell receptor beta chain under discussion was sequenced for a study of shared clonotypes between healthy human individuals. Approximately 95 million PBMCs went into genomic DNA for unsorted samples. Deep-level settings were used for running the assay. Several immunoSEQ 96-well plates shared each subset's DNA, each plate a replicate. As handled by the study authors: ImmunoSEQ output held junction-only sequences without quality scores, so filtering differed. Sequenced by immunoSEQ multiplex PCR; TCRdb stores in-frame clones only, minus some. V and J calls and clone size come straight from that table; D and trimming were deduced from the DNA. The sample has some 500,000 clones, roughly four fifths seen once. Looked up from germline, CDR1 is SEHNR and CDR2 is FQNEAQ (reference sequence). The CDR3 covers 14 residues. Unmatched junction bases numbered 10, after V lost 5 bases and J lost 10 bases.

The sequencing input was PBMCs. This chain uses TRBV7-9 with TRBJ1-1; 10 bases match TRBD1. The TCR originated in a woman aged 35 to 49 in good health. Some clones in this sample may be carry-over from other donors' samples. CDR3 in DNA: TGTGCCAGCAGCGCCGGGACAGGGGATGGTCGAGCTTTCTTT. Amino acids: CASSAGTGDGRAFF.